These 10 T cell receptor beta chains were all obtained from the same sample, sequenced in a study of T cell changes during pregnancy in multiple sclerosis. Only in-frame clones appear in the TCRdb table, and some are missing; sequencing was by immunoSEQ multiplex PCR. The sample has approximately 35,000 clones, 85% to 95% seen once. Sample: PBMCs (not recorded whether the cells were cultured). The receptors were sampled from a female donor with multiple sclerosis, enrolled in a pregnancy study.

This clone was found once. V and J are TRBV7-2 and TRBJ2-2; 12 positions match TRBD2. Losses at the gene ends were 5 bases for V and 5 bases for J; bases not matched to a gene: 9. CDR3 length: 17 residues. Germline CDR1 reads SGHTA; CDR2 reads FQGNSA. Written as DNA, the CDR3 is TGTGCCAGCAGCCCCCGCTCCGGGACTAGCGGGACCGGGGAGCTGTTTTTT. It codes for CASSPRSGTSGTGELFF.

The chain has TRBV5-4 and TRBJ2-1; 7 bases fit TRBD2. In germline, CDR1 is SGHNT, CDR2 YYREEE (reference sequence). The CDR3 spans 14 residues. With V trimmed by 4 bases and J by 4 bases, 5 bases remained unmatched. In DNA, the CDR3 is TGTGCCAGCAGCCAGGCGGGGGTATACAATGAGCAGTTCTTC. Its protein is CASSQAGVYNEQFF. Variable domain in full (rest from reference TRBV5-4 and TRBJ2-1): ETGVTQSPTHLIKTRGQQVTLRCSSQSGHNTVSWYQQALGQGPQFIFQYYREEENGRGNFPPRFSGLQFPNYSSELNVNALELDDSALYLCASSQAGVYNEQFFGPGTRLTVL.

V is TRBV10-3 and J is TRBJ1-3; D possibly corresponds to TRBD1 (5 bases). The CDR3 sequence is 15 residues long. Germline V lookup: CDR1 ENHRY, CDR2 SYGVKD. V dropped 5 bases and J dropped 0 bases, with 11 bases sitting between them. CDR3 nucleotides: TGTGCCATCAGTCCGCGGGACTTCTCTGGAAACACCATATATTTT. It is translated as CAISPRDFSGNTIYF.

This clone showed up just once. V and J are TRBV9 and TRBJ2-3; D might be TRBD1 or TRBD2, each matching 5 bases. The CDR3 covers 16 residues. The V and J ends lost 0 bases and 8 bases respectively, with 19 bases between them. In germline, CDR1 is SGDLS, CDR2 YYNGEE. CDR3 sequence: CASSVDITGARGTQYF. The CDR3, as DNA: TGTGCCAGCAGCGTAGATATAACAGGAGCCCGGGGTACGCAGTATTTT.

The chain couples TRBV30 to TRBJ2-3; D is unclear. Trimming left V 2 bases short and J 3 bases short, with 9 bases between. CDR1 and CDR2 (germline): GTSNPN, SVGIG (reference sequence). This CDR3 spans 13 amino acids. As DNA, the CDR3 is TGTGCCTGGAGTACTGTCAGTACAGATACGCAGTATTTT. This encodes CAWSTVSTDTQYF.

V gene TRBV7-9 combines with J gene TRBJ1-1; D gene unclear. CDR3 length: 13 amino acids. CDR1 SEHNR and CDR2 FQNEAQ come from the germline V gene (reference sequence). V was shortened by 4 bases and J by 0 bases, with 6 bases between the two germline ends. The CDR3, as DNA: TGTGCCAGCAGCTCCAGCCTGAACACTGAAGCTTTCTTT. It yields the protein CASSSSLNTEAFF.

The V gene is TRBV14, the J gene TRBJ2-3; D ambiguous. This CDR3 comprises 11 residues. V lost 1 base and J lost 13, with 9 bases in between. Looked up from germline, CDR1 is SGHDN and CDR2 is FVKESK. CDR3 in amino acids: CASSQGPEKYF. CDR3 DNA: TGTGCCAGCAGCCAAGGACCGGAAAAGTATTTT.

This chain uses TRBV27 with TRBJ1-1, with TRBD1 identical over 10 bases. The CDR3 has 17 residues. J was trimmed by 1 base and V by 6 bases; bases with no gene match: 11. Per germline, CDR1 MNHEY and CDR2 SMNVEV (reference sequence). The CDR3 protein is CASRLGTGVLGNTEAFF. Here the CDR3 DNA reads TGTGCCAGCAGACTCGGGACAGGGGTTTTAGGGAACACTGAAGCTTTCTTT.

The chain employs TRBV4-3 and TRBJ1-2; maybe TRBD1 (6 bases). There are 16 residues in the CDR3. Germline V gene sequence: CDR1 LGHNA, CDR2 YSLEER. Between the trimmed V and J ends, which lost 2 bases and 1 base, there was a span of 14 bases. The CDR3 nucleotides are TGCGCCAGCAGCCAAAGGGTAGGGGGGGATAACTATGGCTACACCTTC. It encodes CASSQRVGGDNYGYTF.

CDR3 sequence: CASSTPEQGSNQPQHF. The CDR3 coding sequence is TGTGCCAGCAGTACCCCAGAACAGGGGAGCAATCAGCCCCAGCATTTT. The chain recombines TRBV28 with TRBJ1-5; 7 nucleotides align to TRBD1. Trimming removed 5 bases from V and 1 base from J; junction bases left unmatched: 8. Looked up from germline, CDR1 is MDHEN and CDR2 is SYDVKM. The CDR3 is 16 residues long.